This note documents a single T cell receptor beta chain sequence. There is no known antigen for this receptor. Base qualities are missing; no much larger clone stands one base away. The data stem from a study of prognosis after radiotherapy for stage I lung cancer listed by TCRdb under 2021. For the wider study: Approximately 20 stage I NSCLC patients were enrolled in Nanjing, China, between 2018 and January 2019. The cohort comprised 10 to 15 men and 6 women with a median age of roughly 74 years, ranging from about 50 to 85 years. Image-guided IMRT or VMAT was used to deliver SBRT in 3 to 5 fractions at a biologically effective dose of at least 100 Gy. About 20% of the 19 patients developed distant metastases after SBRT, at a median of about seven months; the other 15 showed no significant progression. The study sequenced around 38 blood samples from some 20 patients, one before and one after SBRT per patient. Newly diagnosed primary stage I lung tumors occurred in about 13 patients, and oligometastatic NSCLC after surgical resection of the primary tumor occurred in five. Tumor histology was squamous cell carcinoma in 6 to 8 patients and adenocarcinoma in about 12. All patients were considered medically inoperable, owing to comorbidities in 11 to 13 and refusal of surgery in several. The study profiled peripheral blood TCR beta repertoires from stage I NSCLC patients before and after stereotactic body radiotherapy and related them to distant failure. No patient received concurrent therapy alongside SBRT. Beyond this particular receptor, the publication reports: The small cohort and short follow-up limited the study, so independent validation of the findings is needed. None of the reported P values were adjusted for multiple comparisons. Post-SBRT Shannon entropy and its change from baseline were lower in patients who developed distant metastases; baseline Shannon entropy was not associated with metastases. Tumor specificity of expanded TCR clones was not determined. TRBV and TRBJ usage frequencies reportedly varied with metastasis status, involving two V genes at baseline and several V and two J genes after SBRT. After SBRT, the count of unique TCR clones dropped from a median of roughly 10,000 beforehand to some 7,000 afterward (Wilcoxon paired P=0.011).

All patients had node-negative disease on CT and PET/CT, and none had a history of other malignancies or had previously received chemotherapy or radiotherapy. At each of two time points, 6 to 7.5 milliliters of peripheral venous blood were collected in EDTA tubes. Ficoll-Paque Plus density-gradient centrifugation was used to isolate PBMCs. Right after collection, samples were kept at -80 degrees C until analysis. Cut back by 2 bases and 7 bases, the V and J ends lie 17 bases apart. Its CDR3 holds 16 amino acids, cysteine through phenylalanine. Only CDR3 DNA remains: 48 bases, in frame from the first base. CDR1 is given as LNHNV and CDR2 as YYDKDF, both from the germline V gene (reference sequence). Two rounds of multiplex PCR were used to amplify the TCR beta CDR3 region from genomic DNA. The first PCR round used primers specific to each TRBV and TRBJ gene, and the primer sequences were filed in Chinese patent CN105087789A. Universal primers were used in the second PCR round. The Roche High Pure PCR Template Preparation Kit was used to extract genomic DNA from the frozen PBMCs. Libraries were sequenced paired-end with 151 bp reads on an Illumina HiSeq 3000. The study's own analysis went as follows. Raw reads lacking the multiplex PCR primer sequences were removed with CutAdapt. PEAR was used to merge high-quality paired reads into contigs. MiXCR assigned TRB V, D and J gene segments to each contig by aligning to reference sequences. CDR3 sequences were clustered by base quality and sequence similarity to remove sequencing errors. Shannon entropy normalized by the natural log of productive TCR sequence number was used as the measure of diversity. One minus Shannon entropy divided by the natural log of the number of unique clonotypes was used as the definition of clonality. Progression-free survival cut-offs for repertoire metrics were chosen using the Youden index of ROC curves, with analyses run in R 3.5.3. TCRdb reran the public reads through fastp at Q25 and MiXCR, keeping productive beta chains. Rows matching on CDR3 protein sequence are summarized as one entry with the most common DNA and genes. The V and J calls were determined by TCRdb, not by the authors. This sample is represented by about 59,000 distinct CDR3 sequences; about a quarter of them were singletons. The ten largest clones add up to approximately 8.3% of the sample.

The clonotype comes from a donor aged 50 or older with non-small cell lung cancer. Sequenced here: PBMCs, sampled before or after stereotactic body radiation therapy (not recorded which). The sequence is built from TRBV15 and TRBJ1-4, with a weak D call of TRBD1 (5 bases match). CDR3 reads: CATSRSGGGRGEKLFF. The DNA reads TGTGCCACCAGCAGATCGGGTGGAGGGAGGGGTGAAAAACTGTTTTTT.